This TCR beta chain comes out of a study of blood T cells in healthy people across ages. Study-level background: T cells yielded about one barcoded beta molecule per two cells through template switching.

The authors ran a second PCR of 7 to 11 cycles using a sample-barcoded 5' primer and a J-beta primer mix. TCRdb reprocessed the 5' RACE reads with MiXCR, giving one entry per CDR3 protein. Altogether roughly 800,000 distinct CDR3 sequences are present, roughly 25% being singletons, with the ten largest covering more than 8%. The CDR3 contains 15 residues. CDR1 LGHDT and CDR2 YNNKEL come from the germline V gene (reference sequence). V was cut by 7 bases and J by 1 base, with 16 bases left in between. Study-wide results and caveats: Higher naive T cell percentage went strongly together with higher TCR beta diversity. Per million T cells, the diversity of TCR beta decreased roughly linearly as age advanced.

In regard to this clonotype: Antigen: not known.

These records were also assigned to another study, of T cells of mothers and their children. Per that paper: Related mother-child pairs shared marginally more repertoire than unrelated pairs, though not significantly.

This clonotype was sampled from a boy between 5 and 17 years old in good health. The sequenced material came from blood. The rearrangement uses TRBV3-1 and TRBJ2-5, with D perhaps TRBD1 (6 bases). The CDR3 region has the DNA TGTGCCAGCATTGGGGGCTCAGGGACCCAAGAGACCCAGTACTTC. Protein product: CASIGGSGTQETQYF.